Shown below are 11 T cell receptor beta chains from a single sample sequenced in a study of monozygotic twins with inflammatory bowel disease. For each CDR3 protein, TCRdb gives one entry from its re-call of the 5' RACE reads, without DNA. This sample's clone table lists approximately 200,000 distinct CDR3 sequences. The sequencing sample was made of blood. All receptors derive from a human donor with ulcerative colitis or Crohn's disease, or a healthy co-twin of an affected twin (not recorded which).

The rearrangement uses TRBV6-5 and TRBJ2-7. Per the germline V gene, CDR1 is MNHEY and CDR2 is SVGAGI. CDR3 length: 12 residues. The CDR3 loop is CASSYETYEQYF.

The chain recombines TRBV11-2 with TRBJ1-3; TCRdb returns TRBD1, unconfirmable since there is no DNA. The CDR3 has 14 amino acids. Germline V gene lookup returns CDR1 SGHAT and CDR2 FQNNGV. The CDR3: CASSSTTGGNTIYF.

V and J are TRBV7-2 and TRBJ1-3; checking the TCRdb D call of TRBD1 is not possible without DNA. From germline, CDR1 is SGHTA and CDR2 FQGNSA. This CDR3 comprises 13 residues. CDR3 sequence reads: CASSSQGADTIYF.

The CDR3 protein is CASSSLAELGQYF. V is TRBV5-6 and J is TRBJ2-4; there is no DNA to check the TCRdb D call of TRBD2. Germline CDR1 and CDR2: SGHDT and YYEEEE. The CDR3 contains 13 residues.

The V and J genes are TRBV6-5 and TRBJ2-3; TCRdb calls TRBD2, which cannot be checked without DNA. The V gene's germline CDR1 is MNHEY and CDR2 SVGAGI. The CDR3 extends over 17 amino acids. CDR3 region: CASSFLGTSGPTDTQYF.

The V gene is TRBV7-2, the J gene TRBJ2-1; TCRdb's assignment of TRBD1 cannot be checked, as there is no DNA. The CDR3 covers 12 residues. Germline CDR1 is SGHTA and CDR2 is FQGNSA. The CDR3 loop is CASSRDLNEQFF.

The chain employs TRBV6-5 and TRBJ2-7; TCRdb lists TRBD2, though no DNA is available to test this call. Germline V gives CDR1 MNHEY, CDR2 SVGAGI. This CDR3 comprises 13 residues. The CDR3 spells CASSYGGSYEQYF.

V is TRBV9 and J is TRBJ2-7. Germline values: CDR1 SGDLS, CDR2 YYNGEE. The CDR3 has 16 residues. CDR3 protein: CASSVGISGTYYEQYF.

The rearrangement links TRBV5-1 to TRBJ2-1; TCRdb calls TRBD2, which cannot be checked without DNA. Germline V gene sequence: CDR1 SGHRS, CDR2 YFSETQ. There are 14 residues in the CDR3. The CDR3 reads CASSSSGDYNEQFF.

V and J are TRBV3-1 and TRBJ1-4; TCRdb calls TRBD1, which cannot be checked without DNA. Germline V gives CDR1 LGHDT, CDR2 YNNKEL (reference sequence). The CDR3 runs to 14 residues. CDR3 region: CASSHPGIQEKLFF.

V usage is TRBV7-2 and J usage is TRBJ2-5; TCRdb designates TRBD2, a call that cannot be tested without DNA. The CDR3 sequence is 14 residues long. Germline V CDR1 and CDR2: SGHTA, FQGNSA. The CDR3: CASSPRLGAETQYF.